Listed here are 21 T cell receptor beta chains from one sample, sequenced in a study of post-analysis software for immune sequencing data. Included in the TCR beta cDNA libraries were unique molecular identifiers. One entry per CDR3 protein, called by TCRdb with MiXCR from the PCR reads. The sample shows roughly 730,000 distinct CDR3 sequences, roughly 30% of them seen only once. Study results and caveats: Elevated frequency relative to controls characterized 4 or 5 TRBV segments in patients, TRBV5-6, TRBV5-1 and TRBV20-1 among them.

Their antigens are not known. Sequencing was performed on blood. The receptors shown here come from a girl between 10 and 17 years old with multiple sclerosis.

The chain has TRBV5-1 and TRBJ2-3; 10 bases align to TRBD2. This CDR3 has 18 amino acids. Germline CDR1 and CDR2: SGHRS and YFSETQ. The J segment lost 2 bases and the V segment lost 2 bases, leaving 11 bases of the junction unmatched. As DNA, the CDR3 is TGCGCCAGCAGCTTTAGCGGGAGGTCCTCTGTAAACACAGATACGCAGTATTTT. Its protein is CASSFSGRSSVNTDTQYF.

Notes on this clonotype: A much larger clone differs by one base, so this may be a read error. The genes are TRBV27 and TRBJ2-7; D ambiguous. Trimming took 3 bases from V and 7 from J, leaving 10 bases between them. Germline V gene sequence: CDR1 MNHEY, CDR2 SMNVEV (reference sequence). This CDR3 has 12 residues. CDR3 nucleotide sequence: TGTGCCAGCAGTTTCACCTACAATGAGCAGTACTTC. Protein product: CASSFTYNEQYF.

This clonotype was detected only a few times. In DNA form, the CDR3 reads TGCAGTGCAAACGATCCCTACGAGCAGTACTTC. Translated: CSANDPYEQYF. The chain uses TRBV20-1 and TRBJ2-7; D remains ambiguous. Looked up from germline, CDR1 is DFQATT and CDR2 is SNEGSKA (reference sequence). This CDR3 is built from 11 residues. The V gene lost 6 bases and the J gene lost 2 bases, with 8 bases spanning the gap.

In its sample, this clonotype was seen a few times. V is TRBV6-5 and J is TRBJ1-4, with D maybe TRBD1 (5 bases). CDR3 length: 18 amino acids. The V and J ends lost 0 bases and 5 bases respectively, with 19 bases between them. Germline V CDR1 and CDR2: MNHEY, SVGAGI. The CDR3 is CASSYSAGWDGGNEKLFF. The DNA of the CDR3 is TGTGCCAGCAGTTACTCAGCGGGATGGGACGGTGGAAATGAAAAACTGTTTTTT.

The CDR3 here is CASSLNSGVGQETQYF. CDR3 nucleotide sequence: TGTGCCAGCAGCTTGAACTCAGGGGTAGGACAAGAGACCCAGTACTTC. The chain combines TRBV11-2 with TRBJ2-5; a weak D match, TRBD1 (6 bases). Germline assignment: CDR1 SGHAT and CDR2 FQNNGV. The CDR3 length is 16 residues. V was shortened by 3 bases and J by 2 bases, with 16 bases between the two germline ends.

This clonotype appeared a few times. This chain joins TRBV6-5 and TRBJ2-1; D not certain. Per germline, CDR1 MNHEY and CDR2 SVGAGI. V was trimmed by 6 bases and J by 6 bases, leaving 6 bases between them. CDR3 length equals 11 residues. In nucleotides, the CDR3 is TGTGCCAGCAGCGACTTCAATGAGCAGTTCTTC. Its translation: CASSDFNEQFF.

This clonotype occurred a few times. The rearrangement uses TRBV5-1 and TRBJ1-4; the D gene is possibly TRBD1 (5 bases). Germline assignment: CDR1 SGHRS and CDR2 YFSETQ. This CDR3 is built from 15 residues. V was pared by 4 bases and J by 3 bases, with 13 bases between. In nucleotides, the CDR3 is TGCGCCAGCAGCCCGACAGTTCAGTCTAATGAAAAACTGTTTTTT. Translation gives CASSPTVQSNEKLFF.

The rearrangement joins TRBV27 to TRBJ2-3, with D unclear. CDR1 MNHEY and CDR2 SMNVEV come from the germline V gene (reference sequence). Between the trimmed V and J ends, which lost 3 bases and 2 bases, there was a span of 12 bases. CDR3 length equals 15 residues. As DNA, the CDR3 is TGTGCCAGCAGTTTCAGGCGGCGTGACACAGATACGCAGTATTTT. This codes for CASSFRRRDTDTQYF.

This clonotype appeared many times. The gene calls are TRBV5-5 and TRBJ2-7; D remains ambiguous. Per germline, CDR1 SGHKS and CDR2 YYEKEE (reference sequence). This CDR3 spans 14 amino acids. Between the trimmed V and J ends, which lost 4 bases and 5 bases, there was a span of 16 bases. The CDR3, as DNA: TGTGCCAGCAGCCCCTCCCCTCGTAGGAACGAGCAGTACTTC. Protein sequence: CASSPSPRRNEQYF.

CDR3 in amino acids: CSVAGAGGRTGELFF. CDR3 in DNA: TGCAGCGTTGCCGGAGCAGGTGGGAGGACCGGGGAGCTGTTTTTT. The V gene is TRBV29-1, the J gene TRBJ2-2; D perhaps matches TRBD2 (6 bases). The germline V and J ends were trimmed by 4 bases and 5 bases, with 17 bases remaining between them. From germline, CDR1 is SQVTM and CDR2 ANQGSEA. There are 15 residues in the CDR3.

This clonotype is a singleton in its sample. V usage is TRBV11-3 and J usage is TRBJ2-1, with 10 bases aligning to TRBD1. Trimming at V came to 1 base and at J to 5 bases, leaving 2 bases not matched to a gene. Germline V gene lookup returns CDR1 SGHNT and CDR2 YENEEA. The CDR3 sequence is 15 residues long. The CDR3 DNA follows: TGTGCCAGCAGCTTAGGGGGACAGGGGAACAATGAGCAGTTCTTC. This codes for CASSLGGQGNNEQFF.

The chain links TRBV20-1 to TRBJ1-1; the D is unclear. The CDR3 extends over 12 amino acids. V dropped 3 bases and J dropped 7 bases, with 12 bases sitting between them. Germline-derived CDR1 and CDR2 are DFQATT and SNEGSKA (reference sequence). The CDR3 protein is CSASGSRNEAFF. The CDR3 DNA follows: TGCAGTGCTAGCGGTTCGAGAAATGAAGCTTTCTTT.

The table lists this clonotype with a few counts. CDR3 bases: TGTGCCAGCCAGGGACAGGACTCAAAGTACTTC. The encoded protein is CASQGQDSKYF. The chain recombines TRBV6-1 with TRBJ2-7; 8 bases align to TRBD1. The germline V gene has CDR1 MNHNS and CDR2 SASEGT. This CDR3 region has 11 residues. The junction had 8 bases not matched to a gene; V was cut back by 8 bases and J by 11 bases.

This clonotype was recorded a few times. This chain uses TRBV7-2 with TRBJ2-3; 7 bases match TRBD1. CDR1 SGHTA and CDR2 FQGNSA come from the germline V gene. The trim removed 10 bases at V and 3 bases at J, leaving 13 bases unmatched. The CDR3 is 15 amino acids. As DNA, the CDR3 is TGTGCCACCGCGACCCATGGACAGGAAACAGATACGCAGTATTTT. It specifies CATATHGQETDTQYF.

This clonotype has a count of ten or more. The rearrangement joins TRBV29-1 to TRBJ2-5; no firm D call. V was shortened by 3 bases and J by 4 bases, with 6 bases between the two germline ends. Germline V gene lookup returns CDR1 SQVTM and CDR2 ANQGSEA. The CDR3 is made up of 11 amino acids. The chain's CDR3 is CSVEKGETQYF. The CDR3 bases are TGCAGCGTTGAGAAAGGAGAGACCCAGTACTTC.

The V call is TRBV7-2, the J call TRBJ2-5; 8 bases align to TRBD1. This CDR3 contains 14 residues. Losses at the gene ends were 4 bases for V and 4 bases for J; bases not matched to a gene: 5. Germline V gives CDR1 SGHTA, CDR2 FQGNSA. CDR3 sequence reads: CASSSDRAPETQYF. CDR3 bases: TGTGCCAGCAGCTCGGACAGGGCGCCAGAGACCCAGTACTTC. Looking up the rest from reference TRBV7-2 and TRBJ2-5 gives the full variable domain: GAGVSQSPSNKVTEKGKDVELRCDPISGHTALYWYRQSLGQGLEFLIYFQGNSAPDKSGLPSDRFSAERTGGSVSTLTIQRTQQEDSAVYLCASSSDRAPETQYFGPGTRLLVL.

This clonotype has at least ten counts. The CDR3 loop reads CSVREFGEQYF. In DNA form, the CDR3 reads TGCAGTGTCCGGGAGTTCGGCGAGCAGTACTTC. The V and J genes are TRBV29-1 and TRBJ2-7; maybe TRBD2 (6 bases). The CDR3 has 11 residues. In germline, CDR1 is SQVTM, CDR2 ANQGSEA.

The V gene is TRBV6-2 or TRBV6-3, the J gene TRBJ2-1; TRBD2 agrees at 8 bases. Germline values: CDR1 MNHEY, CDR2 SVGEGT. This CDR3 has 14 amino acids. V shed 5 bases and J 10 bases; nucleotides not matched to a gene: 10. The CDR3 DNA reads TGTGCCAGCAGTCCCCCTCCGCTAGCGGGCGAGCAGTTCTTC. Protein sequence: CASSPPPLAGEQFF.

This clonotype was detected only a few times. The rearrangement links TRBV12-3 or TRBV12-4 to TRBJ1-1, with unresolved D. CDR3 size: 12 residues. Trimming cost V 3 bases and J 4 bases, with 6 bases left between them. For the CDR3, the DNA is TGTGCCAGCAGTTTCCCGGGCACTGAAGCTTTCTTT. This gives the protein CASSFPGTEAFF.

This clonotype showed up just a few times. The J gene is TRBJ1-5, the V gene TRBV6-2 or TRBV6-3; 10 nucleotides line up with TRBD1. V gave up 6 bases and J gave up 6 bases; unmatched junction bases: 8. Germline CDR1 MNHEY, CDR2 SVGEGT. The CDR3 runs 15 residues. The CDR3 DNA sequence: TGTGCCAGCAGCTTGGGGACAGGGGATCGTCAGCCCCAGCATTTT. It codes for CASSLGTGDRQPQHF.

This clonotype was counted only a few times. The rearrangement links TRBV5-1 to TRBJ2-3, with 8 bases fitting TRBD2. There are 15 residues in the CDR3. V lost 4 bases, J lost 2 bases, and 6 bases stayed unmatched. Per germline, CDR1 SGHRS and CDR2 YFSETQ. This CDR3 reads CASSKSRGDTDTQYF. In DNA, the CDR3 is TGCGCCAGCAGCAAATCGCGGGGGGACACAGATACGCAGTATTTT.